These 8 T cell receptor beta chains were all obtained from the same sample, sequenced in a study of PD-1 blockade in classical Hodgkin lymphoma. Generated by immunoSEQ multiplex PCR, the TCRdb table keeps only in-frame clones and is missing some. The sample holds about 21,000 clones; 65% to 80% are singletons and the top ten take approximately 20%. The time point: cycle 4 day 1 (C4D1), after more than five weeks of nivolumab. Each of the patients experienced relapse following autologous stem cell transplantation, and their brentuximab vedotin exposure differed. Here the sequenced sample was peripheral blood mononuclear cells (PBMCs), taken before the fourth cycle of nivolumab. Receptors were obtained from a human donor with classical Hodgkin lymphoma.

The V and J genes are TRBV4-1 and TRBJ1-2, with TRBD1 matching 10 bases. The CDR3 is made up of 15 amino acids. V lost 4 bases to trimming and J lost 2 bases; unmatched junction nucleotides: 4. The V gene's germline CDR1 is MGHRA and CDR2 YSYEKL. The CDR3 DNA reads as TGCGCCAGCAGCCCGGGGACAGGGGCGAACTATGGCTACACCTTC. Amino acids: CASSPGTGANYGYTF.

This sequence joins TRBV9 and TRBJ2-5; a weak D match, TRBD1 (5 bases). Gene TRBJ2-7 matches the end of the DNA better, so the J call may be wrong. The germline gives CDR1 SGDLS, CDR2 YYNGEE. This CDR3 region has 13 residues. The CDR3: CASSEDITYEQYF. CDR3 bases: TGTGCCAGCAGCGAGGACATCACCTACGAGCAGTACTTC.

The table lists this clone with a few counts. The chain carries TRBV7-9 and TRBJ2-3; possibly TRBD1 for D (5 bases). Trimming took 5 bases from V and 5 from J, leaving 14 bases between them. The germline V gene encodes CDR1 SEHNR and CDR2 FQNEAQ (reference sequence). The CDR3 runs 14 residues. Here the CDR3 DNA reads TGTGCCAGCAGCAAAGCTGGGGCCGAAGATACGCAGTATTTT. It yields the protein CASSKAGAEDTQYF.

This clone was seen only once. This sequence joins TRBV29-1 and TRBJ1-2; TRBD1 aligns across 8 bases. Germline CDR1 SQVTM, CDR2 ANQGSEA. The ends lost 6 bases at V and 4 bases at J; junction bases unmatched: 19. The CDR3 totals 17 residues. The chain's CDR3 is CSVDKIEGQELGYGYTF. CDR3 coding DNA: TGCAGCGTCGATAAAATTGAGGGACAGGAGCTCGGCTATGGCTACACCTTC.

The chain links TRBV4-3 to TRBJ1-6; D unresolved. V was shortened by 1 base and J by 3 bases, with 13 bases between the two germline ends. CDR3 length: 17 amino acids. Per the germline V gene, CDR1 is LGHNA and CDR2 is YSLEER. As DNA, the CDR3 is TGCGCCAGCAGCCAAGTAATCACAGATCTCTATAATTCACCCCTCCACTTT. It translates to CASSQVITDLYNSPLHF.

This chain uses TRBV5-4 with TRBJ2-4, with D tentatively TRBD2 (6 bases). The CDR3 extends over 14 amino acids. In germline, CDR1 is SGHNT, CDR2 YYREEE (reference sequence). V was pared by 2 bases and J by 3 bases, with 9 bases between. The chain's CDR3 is CASSLLGGKNIQYF. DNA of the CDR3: TGTGCCAGCAGCTTACTGGGGGGCAAAAACATTCAGTACTTC. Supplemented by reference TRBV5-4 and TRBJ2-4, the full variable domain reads ETGVTQSPTHLIKTRGQQVTLRCSSQSGHNTVSWYQQALGQGPQFIFQYYREEENGRGNFPPRFSGLQFPNYSSELNVNALELDDSALYLCASSLLGGKNIQYFGAGTRLSVL.

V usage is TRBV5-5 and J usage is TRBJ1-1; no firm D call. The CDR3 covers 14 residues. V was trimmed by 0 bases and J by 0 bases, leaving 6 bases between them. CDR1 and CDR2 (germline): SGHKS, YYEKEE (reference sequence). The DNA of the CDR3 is TGTGCCAGCAGCTTGGGGAATCTGAACACTGAAGCTTTCTTT. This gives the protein CASSLGNLNTEAFF. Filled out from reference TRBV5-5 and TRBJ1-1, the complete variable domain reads DAGVTQSPTHLIKTRGQQVTLRCSPISGHKSVSWYQQVLGQGPQFIFQYYEKEERGRGNFPDRFSARQFPNYSSELNVNALLLGDSALYLCASSLGNLNTEAFFGQGTRLTVV.

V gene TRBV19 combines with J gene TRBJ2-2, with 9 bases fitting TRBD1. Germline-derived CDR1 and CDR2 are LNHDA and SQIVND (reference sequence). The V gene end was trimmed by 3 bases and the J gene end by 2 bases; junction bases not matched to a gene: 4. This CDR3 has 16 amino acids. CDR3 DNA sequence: TGTGCCAGTAGTATTTTACAGGGGGCTAACACCGGGGAGCTGTTTTTT. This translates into CASSILQGANTGELFF.